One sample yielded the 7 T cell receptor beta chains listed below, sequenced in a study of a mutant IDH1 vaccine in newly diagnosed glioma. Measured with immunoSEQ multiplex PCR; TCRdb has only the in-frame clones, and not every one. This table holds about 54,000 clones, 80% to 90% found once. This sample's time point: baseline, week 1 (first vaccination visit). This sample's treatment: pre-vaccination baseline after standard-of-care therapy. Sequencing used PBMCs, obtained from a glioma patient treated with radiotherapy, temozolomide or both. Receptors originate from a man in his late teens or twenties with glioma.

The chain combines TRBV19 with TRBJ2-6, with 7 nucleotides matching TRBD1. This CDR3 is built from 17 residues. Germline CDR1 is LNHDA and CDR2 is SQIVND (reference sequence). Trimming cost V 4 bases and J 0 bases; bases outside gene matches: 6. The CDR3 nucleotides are TGTGCCAGTAGTACGGGACAGCTCGACTCTGGGGCCAACGTCCTGACTTTC. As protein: CASSTGQLDSGANVLTF.

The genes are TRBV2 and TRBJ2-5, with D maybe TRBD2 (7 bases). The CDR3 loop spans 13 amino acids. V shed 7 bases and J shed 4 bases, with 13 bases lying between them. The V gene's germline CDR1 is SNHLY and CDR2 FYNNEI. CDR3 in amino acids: CASIRGAGETQYF. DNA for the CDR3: TGTGCCAGCATTCGGGGGGCCGGAGAGACCCAGTACTTC.

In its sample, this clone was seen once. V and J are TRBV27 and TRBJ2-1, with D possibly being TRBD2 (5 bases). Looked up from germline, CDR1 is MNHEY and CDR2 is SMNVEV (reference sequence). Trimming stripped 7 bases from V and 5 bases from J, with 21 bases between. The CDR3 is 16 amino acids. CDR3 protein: CASILVRSGRNNEQFF. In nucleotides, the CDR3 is TGTGCCAGCATTCTGGTGCGCAGCGGTCGTAACAATGAGCAGTTCTTC.

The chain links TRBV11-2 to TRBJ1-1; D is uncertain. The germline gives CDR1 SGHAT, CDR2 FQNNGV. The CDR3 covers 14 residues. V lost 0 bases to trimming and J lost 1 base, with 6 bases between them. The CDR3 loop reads CASSLERPNTEAFF. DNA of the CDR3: TGTGCCAGCAGCTTAGAAAGGCCGAACACTGAAGCTTTCTTT.

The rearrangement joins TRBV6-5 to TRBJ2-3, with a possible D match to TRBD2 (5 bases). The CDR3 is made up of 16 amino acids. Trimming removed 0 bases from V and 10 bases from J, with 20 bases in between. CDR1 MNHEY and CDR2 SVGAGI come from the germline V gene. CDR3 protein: CASSYSKQLRRMAQYF. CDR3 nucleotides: TGTGCCAGCAGTTACTCGAAACAGCTTAGGAGGATGGCGCAGTATTTT.

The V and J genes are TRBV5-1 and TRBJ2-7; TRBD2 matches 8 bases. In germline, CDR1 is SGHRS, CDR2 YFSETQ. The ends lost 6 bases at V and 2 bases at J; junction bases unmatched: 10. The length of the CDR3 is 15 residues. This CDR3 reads CASTWGTRGAYEQYF. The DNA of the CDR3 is TGCGCCAGCACCTGGGGGACTAGGGGGGCCTACGAGCAGTACTTC.

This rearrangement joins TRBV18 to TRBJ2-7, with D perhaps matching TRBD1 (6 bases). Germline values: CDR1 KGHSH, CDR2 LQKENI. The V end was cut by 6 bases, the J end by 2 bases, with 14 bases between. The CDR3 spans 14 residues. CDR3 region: CASSLLDSPYEQYF. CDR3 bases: TGTGCCAGCTCGCTCCTGGACAGCCCCTACGAGCAGTACTTC.